These 9 T cell receptor beta chains originate from one sample sequenced in a study of T cell repertoires in cytomegalovirus infection (dated by TCRdb to about 2019). Instrument on record: Illumina HiSeq 1500. TCRdb reprocessing: public reads trimmed at Q25 with fastp, clones called with MiXCR, in-frame beta chains kept. Rows with one shared CDR3 protein collapse into an entry with the most common genes and DNA. The table for this sample lists 250,000 or so distinct CDR3 sequences; around 12% of them were counted only once. Clones ranked in the top ten supply under 2% of the sample. Sequenced: PBMCs. These receptors all stem from a human donor in good health (CMV status not recorded). Some clones in this sample may be carry-over from other donors' samples.

This clonotype was found many times. The chain uses TRBV7-2 and TRBJ2-5, with 9 bases matching TRBD2. Germline loops: CDR1 SGHTA, CDR2 FQGNSA. V dropped 4 bases and J dropped 1; count of bases not matched to a gene: 4. This CDR3 is 15 amino acids long. The chain's CDR3 is CASSSAGGPQETQYF. The DNA for the CDR3 is TGTGCCAGCAGCTCAGCGGGGGGACCCCAAGAGACCCAGTACTTC.

This chain links TRBV19 with TRBJ2-7; D perhaps matches TRBD2 (5 bases). The CDR3 has 14 residues. Trimming removed 7 bases from V and 7 bases from J, with 20 bases in between. Germline CDR1 LNHDA, CDR2 SQIVND (reference sequence). CDR3: CASKDRRGGREQYF. The DNA of the CDR3 is TGTGCCAGTAAAGACCGACGCGGCGGGCGGGAGCAGTACTTC.

This clonotype was detected many times. J is TRBJ2-7 and V is TRBV11-2; D remains ambiguous. Per the germline V gene, CDR1 is SGHAT and CDR2 is FQNNGV. V was clipped by 3 bases and J by 4 bases, with 7 bases between them. The CDR3 spans 12 residues. The CDR3 spells CASSLDGYEQYF. The CDR3 coding sequence is TGTGCCAGCAGCTTGGATGGTTACGAGCAGTACTTC.

The chain is built from TRBV10-3 and TRBJ2-5; D is unclear. The CDR3 spans 15 residues. Deletions cut 3 bases from V and 3 bases from J, with 14 bases between. Looked up from germline, CDR1 is ENHRY and CDR2 is SYGVKD. The CDR3 reads CAISESIRGEETQYF. Here the CDR3 DNA reads TGTGCCATCAGTGAAAGTATTCGTGGCGAAGAGACCCAGTACTTC.

This clonotype was seen a handful of times. This chain joins TRBV4-2 and TRBJ2-3; TRBD2 matches 7 bases. Losses at the gene ends were 3 bases for V and 0 bases for J; bases not matched to a gene: 6. Germline V CDR1 and CDR2: LGHNA, YNFKEQ. The CDR3 consists of 16 residues. In DNA form, the CDR3 reads TGTGCCAGCAGCCAGGTACTAGCGAGCAGCACAGATACGCAGTATTTT. It translates to CASSQVLASSTDTQYF.

In its sample, this clonotype was seen a few times. The rearrangement uses TRBV5-1 and TRBJ2-3; D unresolved. The CDR3 is 11 residues long. Per the germline V gene, CDR1 is SGHRS and CDR2 is YFSETQ. Trimming pared 4 bases from V and 5 bases from J, leaving 5 bases between. The CDR3 sequence is CASSAEDTQYF. CDR3 DNA: TGCGCCAGCAGCGCCGAAGATACGCAGTATTTT.

This clonotype was recorded many times. V gene TRBV7-2 combines with J gene TRBJ1-2, with TRBD1 identical over 7 bases. J gave up 4 bases and V 7 bases, and 12 bases lay outside the gene matches. Germline loops: CDR1 SGHTA, CDR2 FQGNSA. The CDR3 totals 15 residues. The CDR3 nucleotides are TGTGCCAGCACCCAGTCAGGGGGTACATCCTATGGCTACACCTTC. Its protein is CASTQSGGTSYGYTF.

This clonotype was detected ten times or more. The chain carries TRBV10-3 and TRBJ1-4; 8 bases align to TRBD1. The CDR3 contains 15 residues. From germline, CDR1 is ENHRY and CDR2 SYGVKD. V gave up 2 bases and J gave up 7 bases; unmatched junction bases: 6. The CDR3 DNA is TGTGCCATCAGTGAGATGACAGGGGCCGCTGAAAAACTGTTTTTT. It translates to CAISEMTGAAEKLFF.

In this sample, this clonotype turned up many times. The CDR3 DNA reads TGTGCCAGCAGTTTATGGGGACAGGTTTCCTACGAGCAGTACTTC. Amino acids: CASSLWGQVSYEQYF. J is TRBJ2-7 and V is TRBV28, with TRBD1 matching over 8 bases. V lost 0 bases to trimming and J lost 1 base; unmatched junction nucleotides: 2. CDR1 and CDR2 (germline): MDHEN, SYDVKM. The CDR3 has 15 residues.